This T cell receptor (beta chain) was found in a study of OX40 agonist ivuxolimab in advanced cancers. In terms of the full investigation: Ivuxolimab, which targeted the costimulatory receptor OX40 (CD134), was an agonistic, fully human IgG2 monoclonal antibody. Intravenous ivuxolimab was administered to patients every 2 weeks at six dose levels: 0.01, 0.1, 0.3, 1.5, 3 and 10 mg/kg. Of the 50 to 55 patients in dose escalation, 19 had hepatocellular carcinoma, about 15 had melanoma, 9 had renal cell carcinoma and 9 had head and neck cancer. In the dose-escalation cohort, more than 80% of patients were male, and the mean age was roughly 56 years with a range of roughly 20 to 79. Patients were allowed to have had prior anti-PD-1, anti-PD-L1 or anti-CTLA-4 therapy, and approximately 43% of the dose-escalation patients had previously received checkpoint inhibitors. Partial responses occurred in three dose-escalation patients: two with cutaneous melanoma and one with hepatocellular carcinoma. Peripheral TCRbeta sequencing was intended to test whether TCR sequence diversity was altered and clonal T-cell expansion was caused by ivuxolimab. The paper describes the monotherapy dose-escalation part (N of about 52 patients) of the phase I trial of ivuxolimab. The investigation overall reported the following: The antigen specificity of the clonally expanded peripheral T cells was not determined. After ivuxolimab, more expanded clones were found on average in CD8+ T cells than in CD4+ T cells. At doses from 0.1 to 3.0 mg/kg, clonal expansion was seen in both CD4+ and CD8+ blood T cells between baseline and week 6. In the 0.1-3.0 mg/kg groups, partial responders were among the patients with the lowest normalized peripheral clonal expansion, particularly in CD8+ T cells. Low levels of normalized T-cell clonal expansion were also seen in some nonresponding patients.

Patients with a history of autoimmune disease or receiving systemic immunosuppression were excluded from the trial. Peripheral blood for TCR sequencing was drawn from every dose cohort at baseline, at cycle 4 day 1 and at cycle 7 day 1. The samples were drawn from a first-in-human, open-label, multicenter phase I dose-escalation trial of ivuxolimab. Adults with locally advanced or metastatic head and neck squamous cell, hepatocellular, melanoma or renal cell carcinoma were enrolled in the trial. Before TCR sequencing, CD4+ T cells and CD8+ T cells were sorted from peripheral blood as separate populations. Looking up the germline V gene yields CDR1 MNHEY and CDR2 SVGAGI. There are 16 amino acids in the CDR3, from cysteine to phenylalanine inclusive. The kept DNA is CDR3 alone, 48 bases in frame from the first base. Trimming at the junction amounts to 4 bases on V and 1 base on J, and the germline ends lie 16 bases apart.

Concerning this clone: There is no known antigen for this receptor. The sample holds no much larger clone one base away, and base qualities are not on file.

For sequencing of the TCRbeta CDR3 region, genomic DNA was extracted from the sorted cells. The immunoSEQ Assay was used to sequence the TCRbeta CDR3 regions. This immuneACCESS table, as held by TCRdb, lists in-frame sequences with V and J called but not all clones. Of the missing ones, under half trace to an unresolved V gene in checked studies; the others have no known cause. This sample gives about 60,000 clones in total; around 93% of them show up just once. 15% to 20% of the sample is taken by the ten largest. The clonotype originates from an adult with an advanced solid tumor such as melanoma, head and neck, liver or kidney cancer. In this chain, TRBV6-5 is recombined with TRBJ1-2; possibly the D gene is TRBD1, per 5 matching bases. The sequencing used CD4+ or CD8+ T cells sorted from blood, collected in a trial of the OX40 agonist ivuxolimab. DNA sequence: TGTGCCAGCAGTTTAGCGTACGGGGCCCATAACTATGGCTACACCTTC. Its coded protein is CASSLAYGAHNYGYTF.